This TCR beta chain was identified during a study of CD8+ T cells in alopecia areata. Germline loops: CDR1 GKSSPN, CDR2 SITVG. Trimming removed 1 base from V and 0 bases from J, with 9 bases in between. The CDR3 consists of 14 residues. In its sample, this clone was seen many times. Any gene name here is a mouse gene name. From the germline J gene comes the end of the CDR3, since the read stops 4 residues before it. This sample also contains other DNA sequences that code for the same CDR3. Sequencing used cDNA as its template, made by extracting RNA and reverse transcribing it. TCRdb's copy holds only in-frame clones and misses some; the assay was immunoSEQ multiplex PCR. Reported are over 8,500 clones, none seen only once; the ten largest carry 15% to 20%. Scientists pooled cutaneous lymph node cells and sorted them on CD4, CD8alpha, NKG2D, NKG2ACE and other markers.

The chain employs TRBV31 and TRBJ1-2; D is perhaps TRBD1 (5 bases). The sample taken for sequencing was CD8+ T cells sorted from a lymph node. The sequence was obtained from a C3H/HeJ mouse with alopecia areata. The MHC haplotype recorded for the strain is H2-k. The CDR3 here is CAWSRGGSNSDYTF. The sequenced CDR3 bases are TGTGCCTGGAGTCGGGGGGGGTCAAACTCC.